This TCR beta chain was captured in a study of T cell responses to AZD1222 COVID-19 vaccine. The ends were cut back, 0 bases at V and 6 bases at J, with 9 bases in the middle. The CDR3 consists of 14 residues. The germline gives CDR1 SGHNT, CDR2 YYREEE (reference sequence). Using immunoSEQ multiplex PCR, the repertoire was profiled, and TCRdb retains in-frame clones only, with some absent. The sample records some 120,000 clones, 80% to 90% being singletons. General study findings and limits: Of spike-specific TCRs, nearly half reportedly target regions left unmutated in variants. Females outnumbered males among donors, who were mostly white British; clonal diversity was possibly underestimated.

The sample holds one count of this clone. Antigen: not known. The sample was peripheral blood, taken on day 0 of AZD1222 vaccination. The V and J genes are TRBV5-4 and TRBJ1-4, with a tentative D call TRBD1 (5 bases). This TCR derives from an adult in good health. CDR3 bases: TGTGCCAGCAGCTTGGTTGGCAGGGATGAAAAACTGTTTTTT. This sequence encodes CASSLVGRDEKLFF.